A selection of T cell receptor beta chains follows, all from one sample in a study of T cell repertoires in cytomegalovirus infection. TCRdb reanalysed the reads using MiXCR and keeps one entry per CDR3 protein. The table records around 300,000 distinct CDR3 sequences, roughly a fifth of them present only once. What these receptors recognize is not known. Sequencing used cultured PBMCs, obtained from culture after CMV antigen stimulation. These receptors were collected from a human donor in good health (CMV status not recorded). Some clones in this sample may be carry-over from other donors' samples. Each CDR3 is given with its conserved first and last residue. A D gene is named only where the DNA matches it firmly. Expanded clones get a size class; other rows say once, few or many, or leave the size out.

D | size | J | V | CDR3 | DNA
TRBD2 | NA | TRBJ2-5 | TRBV6-2/TRBV6-3 | CASSFPRAGSETQYF | TGTGCCAGCAGTTTCCCCCGAGCGGGATCAGAGACCCAGTACTTC
NA | NA | TRBJ1-5 | TRBV5-1 | CASSPGSGTNQLQHF | TGCGCCAGCAGCCCGGGAAGCGGGACAAATCAGCTCCAGCATTTT
NA | NA | TRBJ1-1 | TRBV19 | CASRGRVPEAFF | TGTGCCAGTAGAGGAAGGGTCCCTGAAGCTTTCTTT
NA | NA | TRBJ2-3 | TRBV15 | CATSRPTPSTDTQYF | TGTGCCACCAGCAGGCCGACGCCTTCGACAGATACGCAGTATTTT
NA | NA | TRBJ2-1 | TRBV2 | CASSGTGITGNEQFF | TGTGCCAGCAGTGGTACAGGGATAACGGGTAATGAGCAGTTCTTC
TRBD2 | few | TRBJ2-5 | TRBV4-2 | CASSQLAGGRETQYF | TGTGCCAGCAGCCAACTAGCGGGAGGGAGAGAGACCCAGTACTTC
NA | few | TRBJ1-1 | TRBV6-1 | CASSSERGYTEAFF | TGTGCCAGCAGCTCAGAGAGGGGGTACACTGAAGCTTTCTTT
NA | NA | TRBJ1-6 | TRBV30 | CAWSATDMNSPLHF | TGTGCCTGGAGTGCCACCGACATGAATTCACCCCTCCACTTT
NA | few | TRBJ2-3 | TRBV12-3/TRBV12-4 | CASSLAGLRSDTQYF | TGTGCCAGCAGTTTAGCGGGTCTCCGATCAGATACGCAGTATTTT
TRBD1 | NA | TRBJ2-6 | TRBV7-9 | CASSPGQGAGANVLTF | TGTGCCAGCAGCCCGGGACAGGGGGCTGGGGCCAACGTCCTGACTTTC
TRBD1 | NA | TRBJ2-3 | TRBV7-9 | CASSSTGTGGIDTQYF | TGTGCCAGCAGCTCGACCGGGACAGGGGGCATAGATACGCAGTATTTT
NA | NA | TRBJ1-2 | TRBV19 | CASRQGTSYYGYTF | TGTGCCAGTAGACAGGGCACCTCTTACTATGGCTACACCTTC
TRBD1 | NA | TRBJ1-4 | TRBV4-3 | CASSPRAGQATNEKLFF | TGCGCCAGCAGCCCCCGTGCAGGACAGGCAACTAATGAAAAACTGTTTTTT
NA | NA | TRBJ2-5 | TRBV5-5 | CASSLATKQETQYF | TGTGCCAGCAGCTTGGCGACTAAACAAGAGACCCAGTACTTC
TRBD1 | NA | TRBJ2-7 | TRBV7-3 | CASSVSGQGIYEQYF | TGTGCCAGCAGCGTCTCGGGACAGGGGATCTACGAGCAGTACTTC
NA | few | TRBJ2-1 | TRBV27 | CASSFRLSGDEQFF | TGTGCCAGCAGTTTCCGCCTTAGCGGCGATGAGCAGTTCTTC
NA | once | TRBJ1-2 | TRBV5-4 | CASSLEGHPNYGYTF | TGTGCCAGCAGCTTGGAGGGCCATCCAAACTATGGCTACACCTTC
NA | few | TRBJ1-2 | TRBV12-3/TRBV12-4 | CASSAGTRTLSTF | TGTGCCAGCAGTGCCGGGACAAGGACTCTCAGCACCTTC
NA | few | TRBJ1-3 | TRBV4-3 | CASSQEGGWGRTGNTIYF | TGCGCCAGCAGCCAAGAAGGGGGATGGGGGAGAACTGGAAACACCATATATTTT
TRBD2 | once | TRBJ2-5 | TRBV20-1 | CSAPGLAGVWETQYF | TGCAGTGCCCCCGGACTAGCGGGAGTCTGGGAGACCCAGTACTTC
TRBD1 | NA | TRBJ2-5 | TRBV19 | CASSKDRDRQETQYF | TGTGCCAGTAGTAAGGACAGGGACCGGCAAGAGACCCAGTACTTC
NA | few | TRBJ2-6 | TRBV28 | CASTPRGANVLTF | TGTGCCAGCACACCGAGGGGGGCCAACGTCCTGACTTTC
TRBD1 | NA | TRBJ1-4 | TRBV7-9 | CASSAGQGNEKLFF | TGTGCCAGCAGCGCGGGACAGGGAAATGAAAAACTGTTTTTT
NA | NA | TRBJ2-1 | TRBV4-1 | CASSQDWGLYNEQFF | TGCGCCAGCAGCCAAGATTGGGGGCTATACAATGAGCAGTTCTTC
NA | NA | TRBJ1-1 | TRBV19 | CASSRWGPNTEAFF | TGTGCCAGTAGTAGGTGGGGGCCGAACACTGAAGCTTTCTTT
TRBD1 | NA | TRBJ2-2 | TRBV19 | CASSNTGGIGELFF | TGTGCCAGTAGTAACACAGGGGGCATCGGGGAGCTGTTTTTT
TRBD2 | many | TRBJ2-1 | TRBV10-1 | CASSEYGSGSSYNEQFF | TGCGCCAGCAGTGAGTATGGTAGCGGGAGCTCCTACAATGAGCAGTTCTTC
TRBD1 | many | TRBJ2-1 | TRBV6-1 | CASSPRTGQTNEQFF | TGTGCCAGCAGTCCCCGGACAGGGCAAACCAATGAGCAGTTCTTC
NA | many | TRBJ2-7 | TRBV7-2 | CASSPQQGSYEQYF | TGTGCCAGCAGCCCTCAGCAGGGGTCCTACGAGCAGTACTTC
NA | many | TRBJ2-1 | TRBV6-5 | CASSYLAPAEGYNEQFF | TGTGCCAGCAGTTACCTTGCGCCAGCGGAGGGCTACAATGAGCAGTTCTTC
TRBD2 | few | TRBJ2-3 | TRBV19 | CASSPGTSSADTQYF | TGTGCCAGTAGTCCCGGGACTAGCAGCGCAGATACGCAGTATTTT
NA | many | TRBJ2-6 | TRBV4-3 | CASSQDVSITGANVLTF | TGCGCCAGCAGCCAAGACGTGAGCATCACTGGGGCCAACGTCCTGACTTTC
TRBD2 | few | TRBJ2-3 | TRBV4-3 | CASSQGLAGVADTQYF | TGCGCCAGCAGCCAAGGACTAGCGGGAGTCGCAGATACGCAGTATTTT
TRBD2 | NA | TRBJ2-1 | TRBV5-6 | CASSFIAGGPWFGQFF | TGTGCCAGCAGCTTCATAGCGGGAGGGCCCTGGTTCGGGCAGTTCTTC
NA | many | TRBJ1-3 | TRBV7-8 | CASSLWTDPGNTIYF | TGTGCCAGCAGCCTTTGGACAGACCCTGGAAACACCATATATTTT
TRBD1 | NA | TRBJ2-2 | TRBV6-8 | CASQPMGTGGELFF | TGTGCCAGCCAACCCATGGGGACAGGCGGGGAGCTGTTTTTT
NA | many | TRBJ1-1 | TRBV19 | CASRMRSMNTEAFF | TGTGCCAGTAGAATGAGATCCATGAACACTGAAGCTTTCTTT
NA | NA | TRBJ1-4 | TRBV29-1 | CSVCSTGINEKLFF | TGCAGCGTGTGTTCGACCGGGATTAATGAAAAACTGTTTTTT
NA | NA | TRBJ2-5 | TRBV6-2/TRBV6-3 | CASRKGGFQETQYF | TGTGCCAGCAGAAAAGGGGGGTTCCAAGAGACCCAGTACTTC
NA | NA | TRBJ1-5 | TRBV28 | CASSLSTGPHQPQHF | TGTGCCAGCAGTTTATCTACAGGACCCCATCAGCCCCAGCATTTT
NA | NA | TRBJ2-7 | TRBV5-1 | CASSQDIPLTYEQYF | TGCGCCAGCAGTCAAGACATACCCCTAACTTACGAGCAGTACTTC
NA | NA | TRBJ1-5 | TRBV10-3 | CAISEGLTNQPQHF | TGTGCCATCAGTGAAGGTCTGACCAATCAGCCCCAGCATTTT
TRBD1 | few | TRBJ2-2 | TRBV7-8 | CASRPGTGGWGELFF | TGTGCCAGCAGACCAGGGACAGGGGGATGGGGGGAGCTGTTTTTT
NA | few | TRBJ1-1 | TRBV6-5 | CASSYSAGPNTEAFF | TGTGCCAGCAGTTACTCGGCAGGGCCCAACACTGAAGCTTTCTTT
NA | few | TRBJ2-6 | TRBV7-8 | CASSLEFGGANVLTF | TGTGCCAGCAGCTTAGAGTTCGGTGGGGCCAACGTCCTGACTTTC
TRBD2 | many | TRBJ2-1 | TRBV7-9 | CASSPSGGRAMKGEQFF | TGTGCCAGCAGCCCGTCTGGCGGGAGGGCCATGAAGGGTGAGCAGTTCTTC
NA | NA | TRBJ2-1 | TRBV6-2/TRBV6-3 | CASSYSTRTNEQFF | TGTGCCAGCAGTTACTCGACCAGAACCAATGAGCAGTTCTTC
TRBD2 | many | TRBJ2-1 | TRBV7-6 | CASRLGTSGHNEQFF | TGTGCCAGCAGACTCGGGACTAGCGGCCACAATGAGCAGTTCTTC
NA | NA | TRBJ2-1 | TRBV29-1 | CSVEYEQFF | TGCAGCGTTGAATATGAGCAGTTCTTC
TRBD2 | NA | TRBJ2-7 | TRBV20-1 | CSATLAGSYEQYF | TGCAGTGCTACCCTAGCGGGGTCCTACGAGCAGTACTTC
NA | many | TRBJ1-1 | TRBV28 | CASREQGGTEAFF | TGTGCCAGCAGAGAGCAGGGCGGCACTGAAGCTTTCTTT
TRBD1 | NA | TRBJ1-2 | TRBV2 | CASSPGQGVGYTF | TGTGCCAGCAGTCCGGGACAGGGAGTTGGCTACACCTTC
NA | NA | TRBJ2-1 | TRBV12-3/TRBV12-4 | CASSLRDGDNEQFF | TGTGCCAGCAGTCTCCGGGACGGAGACAATGAGCAGTTCTTC
NA | few | TRBJ2-3 | TRBV7-8 | CASSLRRLDDTDTQYF | TGTGCCAGCAGCTTAAGGAGACTAGACGACACAGATACGCAGTATTTT
NA | NA | TRBJ2-3 | TRBV12-3/TRBV12-4 | CASSFGGADTQYF | TGTGCCAGCAGTTTTGGGGGTGCAGATACGCAGTATTTT
NA | many | TRBJ1-6 | TRBV12-3/TRBV12-4 | CASRHEGAPLHF | TGTGCCAGCAGGCATGAGGGTGCACCCCTCCACTTT
NA | many | TRBJ1-2 | TRBV28 | CASSLGYREGYGYTF | TGTGCCAGCAGTTTAGGTTACAGGGAGGGATATGGCTACACCTTC
NA | NA | TRBJ1-4 | TRBV7-9 | CASSLRGFGEKLFF | TGTGCCAGCAGCTTGAGGGGGTTTGGCGAAAAACTGTTTTTT